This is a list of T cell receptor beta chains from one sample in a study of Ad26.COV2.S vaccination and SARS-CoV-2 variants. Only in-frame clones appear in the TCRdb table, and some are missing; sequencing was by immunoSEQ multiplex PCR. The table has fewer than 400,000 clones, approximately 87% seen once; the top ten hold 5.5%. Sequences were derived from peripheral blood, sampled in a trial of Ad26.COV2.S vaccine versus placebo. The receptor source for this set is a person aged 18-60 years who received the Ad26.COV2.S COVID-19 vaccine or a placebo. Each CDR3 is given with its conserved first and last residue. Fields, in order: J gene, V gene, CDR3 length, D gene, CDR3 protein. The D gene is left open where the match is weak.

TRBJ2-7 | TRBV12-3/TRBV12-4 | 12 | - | CASSPNSYEQYF
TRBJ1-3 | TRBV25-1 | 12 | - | CASTRAGNTIYF
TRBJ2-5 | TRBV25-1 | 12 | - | CASSDPLDTQYF
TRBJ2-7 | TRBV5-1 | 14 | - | CASSGDSFKAKRYF
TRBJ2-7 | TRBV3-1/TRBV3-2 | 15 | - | CASSQDRRGDYEQYF
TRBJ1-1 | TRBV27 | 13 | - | CASSLTADTEAFF
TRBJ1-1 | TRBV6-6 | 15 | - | CASSYLPGRNTEAFF
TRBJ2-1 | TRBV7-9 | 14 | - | CASSLEVGANEQFF
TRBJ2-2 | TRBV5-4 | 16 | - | CASSPSGLLNTGELFF
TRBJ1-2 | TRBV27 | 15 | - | CASSGSRWAGGGYTF
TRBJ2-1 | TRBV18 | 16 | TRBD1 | CASSLGSGQGYNEQFF
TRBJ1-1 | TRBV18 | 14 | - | CATNTNRGDTEAFF
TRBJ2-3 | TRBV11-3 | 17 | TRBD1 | CASSPGQGTTSTDTQYF
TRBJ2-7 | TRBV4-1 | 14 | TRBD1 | CASSQGTVSYEQYF
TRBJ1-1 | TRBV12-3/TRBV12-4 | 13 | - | CASRPRVGTEAFF
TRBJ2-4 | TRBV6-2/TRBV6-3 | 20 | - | CASSYIVVGGYGSAKNIQYF
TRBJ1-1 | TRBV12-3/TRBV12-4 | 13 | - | CASSFLVNTEAFF
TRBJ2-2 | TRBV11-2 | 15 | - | CASSLAGLNTGELFF
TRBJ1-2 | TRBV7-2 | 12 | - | CASSSNRVLFTF
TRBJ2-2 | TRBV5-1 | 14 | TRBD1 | CASSRDSYTGELFF
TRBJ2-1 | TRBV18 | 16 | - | CASSPVRGSSYNEQFF
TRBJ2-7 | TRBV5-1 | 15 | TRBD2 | CASSSSGGQSYEQYF
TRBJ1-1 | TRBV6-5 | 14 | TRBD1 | CASSDRVSPPTAFF
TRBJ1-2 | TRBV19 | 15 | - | CASSTMTRTNYGYTF
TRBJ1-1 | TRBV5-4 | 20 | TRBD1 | CASSLEVRVLTGEGATEAFF
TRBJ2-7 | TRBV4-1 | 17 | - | CASSQRGLGGRSYEQYF
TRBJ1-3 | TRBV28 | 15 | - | CASSLLTASGNTIYF
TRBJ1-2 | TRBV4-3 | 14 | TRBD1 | CASSQVGTGNGYTF
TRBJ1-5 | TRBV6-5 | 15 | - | CASSLGRQVLEPQHF
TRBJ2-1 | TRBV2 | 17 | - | CASSDPRGGATYNEQFF
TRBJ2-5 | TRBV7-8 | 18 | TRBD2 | CASSLGALAGGTQETQYF
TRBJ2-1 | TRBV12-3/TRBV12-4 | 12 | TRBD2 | CASTKLALEQFF
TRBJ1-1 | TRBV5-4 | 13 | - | CASSLGGEGEAFF
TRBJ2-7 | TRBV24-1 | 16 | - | CATSDFWTRGSYEQYF
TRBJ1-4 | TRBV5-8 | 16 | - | CASSFLAGGLNEKLFF
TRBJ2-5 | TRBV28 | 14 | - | CATHRTIQQETQYF
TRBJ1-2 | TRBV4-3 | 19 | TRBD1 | CASSQLFRDRGLQNYGYTF
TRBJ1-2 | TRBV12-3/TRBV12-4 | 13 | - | CASSPGAFYGYTF
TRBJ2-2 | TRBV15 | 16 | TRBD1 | CATSRSGTALAGELFF
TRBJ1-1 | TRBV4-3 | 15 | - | CASSQDRGPYTEAFF
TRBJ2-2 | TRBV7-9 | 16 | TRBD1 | CASSHPGGQGGGELFF
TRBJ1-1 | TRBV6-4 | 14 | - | CASSEAPGKVEAFF
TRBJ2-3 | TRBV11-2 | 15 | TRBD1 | CASSQQGHPTDTQYF
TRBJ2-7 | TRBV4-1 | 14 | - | CASSPRRGLEEQYF
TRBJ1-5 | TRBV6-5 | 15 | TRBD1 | CASNFGQGVKQPQHF